The 10 T cell receptor beta chains listed next were all sequenced from one sample in a study of OX40 agonist ivuxolimab in advanced cancers. The protocol was immunoSEQ multiplex PCR, while the TCRdb copy is restricted to in-frame clones and leaves out a portion. The table includes tens of thousands of clones, 80% to 90% detected once. Here the sequenced sample was CD4+ or CD8+ T cells sorted from blood, taken in a trial of the OX40 agonist ivuxolimab. All receptors derive from an adult with an advanced solid tumor such as melanoma, head and neck, liver or kidney cancer.

V usage is TRBV6-5 and J usage is TRBJ1-5; D is unresolved. Germline CDR1 MNHEY, CDR2 SVGAGI. This CDR3 has 12 residues. V was shortened by 7 bases and J by 1 base, with 5 bases between the two germline ends. The CDR3 nucleotides read TGTGCCAGCAAGGCCAGCAATCAGCCCCAGCATTTT. This translates into CASKASNQPQHF.

V usage is TRBV30 and J usage is TRBJ2-1; D possibly matches TRBD1 or TRBD2 (5 bases each). From germline, CDR1 is GTSNPN and CDR2 SVGIG (reference sequence). The CDR3 has 11 amino acids. The CDR3 DNA sequence: TGTGCTACAAACCGTCGGGGCGAGCAGTTCTTC. This sequence encodes CATNRRGEQFF.

This clone showed up just a few times. The V gene is TRBV28, the J gene TRBJ2-3; D is ambiguous. Germline CDR1 is MDHEN and CDR2 is SYDVKM. V lost 6 bases and J 1 base, leaving 5 bases between the germline ends. The CDR3 runs 12 residues. The CDR3 protein is CASRSGTDTQYF. The CDR3 nucleotides are TGTGCCAGCAGGTCAGGCACAGATACGCAGTATTTT.

The rearrangement links TRBV9 to TRBJ2-1; possible D gene TRBD2, 6 bases. CDR3 length: 15 amino acids. V was cut by 0 bases and J by 7 bases, with 14 bases left in between. Germline CDR1 reads SGDLS; CDR2 reads YYNGEE. CDR3 nucleotide sequence: TGTGCCAGCAGCGTAGGTGGGGGGAACGGTAATGAGCAGTTCTTC. Residues: CASSVGGGNGNEQFF.

In this sample, this clone turned up a few times. This chain links TRBV2 with TRBJ2-7; 9 nucleotides match TRBD1. Trimming cost V 10 bases and J 7 bases; bases outside gene matches: 11. The CDR3 contains 13 residues. Germline V gene lookup returns CDR1 SNHLY and CDR2 FYNNEI. The CDR3 DNA sequence: TGTGCCAACGGGGGACAGGGATTGAGGGAGCAGTACTTC. Protein product: CANGGQGLREQYF.

In its sample, this clone was seen once. The gene calls are TRBV7-9 and TRBJ2-1; perhaps TRBD1 as D (5 bases). CDR1 is SEHNR and CDR2 is FQNEAQ in the germline V gene (reference sequence). V lost 5 bases, J lost 3 bases, and 14 bases lay in between. The CDR3 length is 15 residues. The CDR3 DNA is TGTGCCAGCAGCGCCCAGGGTACGGGCTACAATGAGCAGTTCTTC. This codes for CASSAQGTGYNEQFF.

This clone has only a few counts. This chain links TRBV7-2 with TRBJ2-3; weak D call: TRBD1 (5 bases). The CDR3 is made up of 18 amino acids. CDR1 is SGHTA, CDR2 FQGNSA, per germline. Trimming removed 1 base from V and 7 bases from J, with 24 bases in between. CDR3 sequence reads: CASSLVLGRPTPPNTQYF. The CDR3 DNA reads TGTGCCAGCAGCTTAGTGTTGGGGCGACCCACGCCGCCTAATACGCAGTATTTT.

This clone has only one observation. V usage is TRBV19 and J usage is TRBJ1-1; D uncertain. The V gene lost 8 bases and the J gene lost 0 bases, with 7 bases spanning the gap. Per the germline V gene, CDR1 is LNHDA and CDR2 is SQIVND (reference sequence). This CDR3 is 12 amino acids long. CDR3 coding DNA: TGTGCCAGTGGAAATTTGAACACTGAAGCTTTCTTT. Its protein product is CASGNLNTEAFF.

The chain carries TRBV5-8 and TRBJ2-7; 7 nucleotides line up with TRBD1. V dropped 3 bases and J dropped 3; count of bases not matched to a gene: 6. The CDR3 is made up of 14 amino acids. Per the germline V gene, CDR1 is SGHTS and CDR2 is YDEGEE. CDR3 in amino acids: CASSSGTVVYEQYF. CDR3 in DNA: TGTGCCAGCAGCTCCGGGACAGTGGTCTACGAGCAGTACTTC.

The chain links TRBV4-2 to TRBJ2-6, with D perhaps matching TRBD1 (6 bases). This CDR3 is 16 amino acids long. Germline-derived CDR1 and CDR2 are LGHNA and YNFKEQ. V was pared by 4 bases and J by 4 bases, with 14 bases between. The CDR3 reads CASSPTGTSGANVLTF. The CDR3, as DNA: TGTGCCAGCAGCCCTACAGGGACGAGCGGGGCCAACGTCCTGACTTTC.